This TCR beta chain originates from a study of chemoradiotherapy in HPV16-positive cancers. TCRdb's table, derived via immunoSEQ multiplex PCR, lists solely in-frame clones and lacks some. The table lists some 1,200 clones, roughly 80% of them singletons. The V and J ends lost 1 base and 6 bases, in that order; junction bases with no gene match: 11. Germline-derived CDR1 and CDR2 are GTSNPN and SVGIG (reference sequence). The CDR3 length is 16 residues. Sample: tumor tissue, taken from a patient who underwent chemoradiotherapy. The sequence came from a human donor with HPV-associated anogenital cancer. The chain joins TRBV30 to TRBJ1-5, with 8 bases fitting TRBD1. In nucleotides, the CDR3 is TGTGCCTGGAGTGCCGACCAAGGGACAGGTGCTCAGCCCCAGCATTTT. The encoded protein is CAWSADQGTGAQPQHF.